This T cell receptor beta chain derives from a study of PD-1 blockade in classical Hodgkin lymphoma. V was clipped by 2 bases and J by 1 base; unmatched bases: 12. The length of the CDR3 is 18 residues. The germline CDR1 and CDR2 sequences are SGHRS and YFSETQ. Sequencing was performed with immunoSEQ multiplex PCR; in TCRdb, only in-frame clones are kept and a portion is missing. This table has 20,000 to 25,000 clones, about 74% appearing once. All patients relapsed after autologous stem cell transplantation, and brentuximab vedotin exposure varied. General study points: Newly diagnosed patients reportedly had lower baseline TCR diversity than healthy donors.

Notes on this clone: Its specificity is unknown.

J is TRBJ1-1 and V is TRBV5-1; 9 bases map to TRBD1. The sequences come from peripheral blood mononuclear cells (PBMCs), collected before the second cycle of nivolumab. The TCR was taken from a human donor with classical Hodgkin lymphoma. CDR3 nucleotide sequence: TGCGCCAGCAGCTTTCGCCCACAGGGGGCGGGAAAGAACACTGAAGCTTTCTTT. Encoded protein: CASSFRPQGAGKNTEAFF.